This T cell receptor (beta chain) was sequenced during a study of cytomegalovirus exposure and HLA in healthy donors. About this clone itself: No antigen is known for it.

PCR used 60 Vbeta primers and 13 Jbeta primers. The protocol was immunoSEQ multiplex PCR, while the TCRdb copy is restricted to in-frame clones and leaves out a portion. In the table there are some 120,000 clones, around 80% of which are singletons. Study findings and constraints: Previously analyzed data showed that most TCR beta V segments were productive at a frequency of about 87% or about 30%.

Material for sequencing was PBMCs. The receptor comes from a man aged 25 to 40 in good health and CMV-seropositive.

The CDR3 bases are TGTGCCAGCAGCCCAATTCGGGAGGGGGGGGCGAGCTATGGCTACACCTTC. This sequence encodes CASSPIREGGASYGYTF. The chain has TRBV5-4 and TRBJ1-2; possible D gene TRBD1, 6 bases. This CDR3 spans 17 amino acids. V shed 4 bases and J shed 4 bases, with 23 bases lying between them. CDR1 and CDR2 (germline): SGHNT, YYREEE (reference sequence).